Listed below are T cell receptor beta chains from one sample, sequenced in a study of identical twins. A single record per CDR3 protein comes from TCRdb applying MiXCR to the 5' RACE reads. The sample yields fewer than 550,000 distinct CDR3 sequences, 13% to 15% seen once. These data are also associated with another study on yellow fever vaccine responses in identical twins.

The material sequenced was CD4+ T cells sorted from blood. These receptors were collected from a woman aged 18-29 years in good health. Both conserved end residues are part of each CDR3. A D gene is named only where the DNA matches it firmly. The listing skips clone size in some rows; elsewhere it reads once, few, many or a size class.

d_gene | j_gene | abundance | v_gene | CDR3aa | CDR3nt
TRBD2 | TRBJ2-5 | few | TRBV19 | CASSTSASGQETQYF | TGTGCCAGTAGTACCTCAGCTAGCGGCCAAGAGACCCAGTACTTC
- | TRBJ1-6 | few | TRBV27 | CASSFRDNNSPLHF | TGTGCCAGCAGTTTTCGGGATAATAATTCACCCCTCCACTTT
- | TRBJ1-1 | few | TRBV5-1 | CASSLDPTTEAFF | TGCGCCAGCAGCTTGGATCCCACTACCGAAGCTTTCTTT
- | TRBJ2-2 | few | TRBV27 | CASSFRQVPNTGELFF | TGTGCCAGCAGTTTTCGACAGGTGCCGAACACCGGGGAGCTGTTTTTT
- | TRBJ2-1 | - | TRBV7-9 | CASSLLLGLFF | TGTGCCAGCAGCTTACTACTCGGTCTGTTCTTC
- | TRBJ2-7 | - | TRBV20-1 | CSSLASQNYEQYF | TGCAGCTCCCTGGCTAGCCAAAACTACGAGCAGTACTTC
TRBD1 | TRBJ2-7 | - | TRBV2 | CASIRDRYYEQYF | TGTGCCAGCATCCGGGACAGGTACTACGAGCAGTACTTC
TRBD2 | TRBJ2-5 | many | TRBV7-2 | CASSYLASGRVMETQYF | TGTGCCAGCAGCTACCTTGCTAGCGGGAGGGTAATGGAGACCCAGTACTTC
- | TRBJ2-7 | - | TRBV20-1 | CSDATDSYEQYF | TGCAGTGACGCGACGGACTCCTACGAGCAGTACTTC
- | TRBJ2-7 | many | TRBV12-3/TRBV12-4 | CASSFTGEQYF | TGTGCCAGCAGTTTTACGGGGGAGCAGTACTTC
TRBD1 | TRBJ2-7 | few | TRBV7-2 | CASSLQPTGGSYEQYF | TGTGCCAGCAGCTTACAACCGACAGGGGGCTCCTACGAGCAGTACTTC
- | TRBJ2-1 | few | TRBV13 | CASSLGGFRVGRANEQFF | TGTGCCAGCAGCTTAGGAGGCTTCCGGGTAGGTAGGGCCAATGAGCAGTTCTTC
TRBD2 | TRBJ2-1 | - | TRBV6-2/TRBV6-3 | CASSYRLAGGRSGGVEQFF | TGTGCCAGCAGTTACCGGCTAGCGGGGGGACGCAGCGGTGGGGTGGAGCAGTTCTTC
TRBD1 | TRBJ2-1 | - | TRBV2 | CASRLTGPDEQFF | TGTGCCAGCAGATTGACAGGGCCCGATGAGCAGTTCTTC
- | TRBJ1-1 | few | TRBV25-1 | CASSEKQNTEAFF | TGTGCCAGCAGTGAAAAGCAGAACACTGAAGCTTTCTTT
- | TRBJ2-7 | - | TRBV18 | CASSHGQNSYEQYF | TGTGCCAGCTCCCACGGACAAAACTCCTACGAGCAGTACTTC
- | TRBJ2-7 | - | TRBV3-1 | CASSQDPERGATEQYF | TGTGCCAGCAGCCAAGATCCTGAACGGGGAGCTACCGAGCAGTACTTC
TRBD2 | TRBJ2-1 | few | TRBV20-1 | CSADGLADSPGNEQFF | TGCAGTGCTGACGGACTAGCGGATTCCCCGGGGAATGAGCAGTTCTTC
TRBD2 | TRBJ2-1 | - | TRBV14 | CASSLGLGFDEQFF | TGTGCCAGCAGCCTGGGACTAGGATTTGATGAGCAGTTCTTC
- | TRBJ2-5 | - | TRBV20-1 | CSAPQTQGAETQYF | TGCAGTGCCCCCCAAACACAGGGTGCGGAGACCCAGTACTTC
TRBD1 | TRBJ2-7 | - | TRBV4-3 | CASSQATGAYEQYF | TGCGCCAGCAGCCAAGCGACAGGGGCCTACGAGCAGTACTTC
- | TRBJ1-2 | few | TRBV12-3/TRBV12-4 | CASSRLGLNNYGYTF | TGTGCCAGCAGCCGACTTGGACTGAACAACTATGGCTACACCTTC
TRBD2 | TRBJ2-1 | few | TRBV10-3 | CATKGRASGISSYNEQFF | TGTGCCACCAAGGGGAGGGCTAGCGGGATTAGCTCCTACAATGAGCAGTTCTTC
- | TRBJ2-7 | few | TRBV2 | CASSPSSLEQYF | TGTGCCAGCAGTCCGTCCTCCCTCGAGCAGTACTTC
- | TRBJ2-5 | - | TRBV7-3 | CASSTTPGGLQETQYF | TGTGCCAGCAGCACCACTCCGGGCGGATTACAAGAGACCCAGTACTTC
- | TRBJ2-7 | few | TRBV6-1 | CASSELLPQYF | TGTGCCAGCAGTGAATTGTTACCGCAGTACTTC
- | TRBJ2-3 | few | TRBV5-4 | CASSLEPTDTQYF | TGTGCCAGCAGCTTGGAACCCACAGATACGCAGTATTTT
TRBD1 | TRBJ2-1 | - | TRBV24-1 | CATSDLPTGSAYNEQFF | TGTGCCACCAGTGACCTCCCGACAGGGTCCGCCTACAATGAGCAGTTCTTC
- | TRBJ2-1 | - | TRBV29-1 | CSVEGQRKTYNEQFF | TGCAGCGTTGAAGGACAGCGCAAGACCTACAATGAGCAGTTCTTC
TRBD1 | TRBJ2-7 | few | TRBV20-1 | CSAAKPGQGSYEQYF | TGCAGTGCTGCAAAACCGGGACAGGGGTCCTACGAGCAGTACTTC
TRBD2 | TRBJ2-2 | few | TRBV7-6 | CASSAGLASNTGELFF | TGTGCCAGCAGCGCCGGACTAGCGTCGAACACCGGGGAGCTGTTTTTT
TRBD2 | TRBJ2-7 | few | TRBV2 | CASGTSREEQYF | TGTGCCAGCGGGACTAGCAGGGAGGAGCAGTACTTC
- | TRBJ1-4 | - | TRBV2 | CASSGVAGEKVVF | TGTGCCAGCAGTGGGGTGGCAGGTGAAAAGGTGGTTTTT
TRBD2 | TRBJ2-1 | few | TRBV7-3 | CASSLDGLAGGLGQFF | TGTGCCAGCAGCCTGGATGGACTAGCGGGGGGATTGGGGCAGTTCTTC
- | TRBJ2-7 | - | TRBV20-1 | CSARDGGAVLYEQYF | TGCAGTGCTAGAGATGGGGGGGCGGTCCTCTACGAGCAGTACTTC
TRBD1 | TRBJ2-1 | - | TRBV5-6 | CASSLGTGGRIF | TGTGCCAGCAGCTTGGGGACAGGGGGCCGGATCTTC
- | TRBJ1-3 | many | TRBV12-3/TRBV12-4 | CASSFFSGNTIYF | TGTGCCAGCAGTTTCTTTTCTGGAAACACCATATATTTT
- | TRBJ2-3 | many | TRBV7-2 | CASSPPPMAQYF | TGTGCCAGCAGCCCTCCCCCAATGGCGCAGTATTTT
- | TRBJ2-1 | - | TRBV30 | CAATGISSYNEQFF | TGTGCCGCAACAGGGATAAGCTCCTACAATGAGCAGTTCTTC
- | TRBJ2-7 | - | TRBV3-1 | CASSQEQSSVIYEQYF | TGTGCCAGCAGCCAAGAACAGTCTAGCGTCATATACGAGCAGTACTTC
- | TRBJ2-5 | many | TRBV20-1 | CSATGRKKETQYF | TGCAGTGCTACGGGGAGGAAGAAAGAGACCCAGTACTTC
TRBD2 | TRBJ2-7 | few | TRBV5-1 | CASSFSGGATYEQYF | TGCGCCAGCAGTTTCTCGGGGGGGGCAACCTACGAGCAGTACTTC
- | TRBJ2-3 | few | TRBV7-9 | CASSLASRSTDTQYF | TGTGCCAGCAGCTTAGCTAGTCGTAGCACAGATACGCAGTATTTT
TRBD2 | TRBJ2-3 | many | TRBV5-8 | CASSLVAGVTGTDTQYF | TGTGCCAGCAGCTTGGTGGCGGGGGTCACTGGCACAGATACGCAGTATTTT
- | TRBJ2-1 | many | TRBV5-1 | CASSLDRGGYNEQFF | TGCGCCAGCAGCTTGGACAGGGGGGGCTACAATGAGCAGTTCTTC
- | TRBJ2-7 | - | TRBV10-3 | CAISRVGGYEQYF | TGTGCCATCAGCAGGGTTGGCGGCTACGAGCAGTACTTC
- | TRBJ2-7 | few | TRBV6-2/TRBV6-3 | CASSYPRDPSYEQYF | TGTGCCAGCAGTTACCCCCGGGACCCCTCCTACGAGCAGTACTTC
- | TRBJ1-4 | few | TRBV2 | CASSGQDRRELFF | TGTGCCAGCAGCGGGCAGGACCGCCGGGAACTGTTTTTT
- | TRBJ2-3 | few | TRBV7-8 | CASSLADRMAQYF | TGTGCCAGCAGCTTAGCCGACAGGATGGCGCAGTATTTT
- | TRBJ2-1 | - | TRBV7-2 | CASSQSGIEQFF | TGTGCCAGCAGCCAGTCAGGGATTGAGCAGTTCTTC